These 21 T cell receptor beta chains were sequenced from one sample in a study of T cells after yellow fever vaccination. TCRdb fed the 5' RACE reads into MiXCR, producing one record per CDR3 protein. The sample consists of some 240,000 distinct CDR3 sequences, roughly 3% of them appearing once. The sequences come from CD4+ T cells sorted from PBMCs, collected 10 days after the yellow fever booster vaccination. Source of these receptors: a man aged 18 to 29 who received the YFV17D yellow fever vaccine.

This clonotype showed up many times. The chain recombines TRBV18 with TRBJ1-1; D unclear. Germline V CDR1 and CDR2: KGHSH, LQKENI. The CDR3 covers 14 residues. Trimming left V 2 bases short and J 0 bases short, with 7 bases between. The CDR3 region has the DNA TGTGCCAGCTCACCAAGGAATTTGAACACTGAAGCTTTCTTT. It is translated as CASSPRNLNTEAFF.

This clonotype has a count of ten or more. The chain employs TRBV20-1 and TRBJ1-3; 8 positions agree with TRBD1. There are 15 residues in the CDR3. Looked up from germline, CDR1 is DFQATT and CDR2 is SNEGSKA (reference sequence). After removal of 1 base from V and 3 bases from J, the junction contained 5 bases not matched to a gene. The CDR3 loop reads CSARAAGTGGNTIYF. The CDR3 DNA reads TGCAGTGCTAGAGCGGCAGGGACAGGTGGAAACACCATATATTTT.

In this sample, this clonotype turned up many times. J is TRBJ2-7 and V is TRBV5-1; 7 positions match TRBD1. The J segment lost 5 bases and the V segment lost 4 bases, leaving 15 bases of the junction unmatched. This CDR3 comprises 16 residues. Germline V CDR1 and CDR2: SGHRS, YFSETQ. CDR3 loop: CASSPLETGSYHEQYF. CDR3 DNA: TGCGCCAGCAGCCCGCTCGAGACAGGGAGTTACCACGAGCAGTACTTC. Looking up the rest from reference TRBV5-1 and TRBJ2-7 gives the full variable domain: KAGVTQTPRYLIKTRGQQVTLSCSPISGHRSVSWYQQTPGQGLQFLFEYFSETQRNKGNFPGRFSGRQFSNSRSEMNVSTLELGDSALYLCASSPLETGSYHEQYFGPGTRLTVT.

V gene TRBV7-2 combines with J gene TRBJ1-6, with D possibly matching TRBD1 (5 bases). Trimming pared 5 bases from V and 4 bases from J, leaving 9 bases between. The V gene's germline CDR1 is SGHTA and CDR2 FQGNSA. This CDR3 region has 14 residues. The DNA for the CDR3 is TGTGCCAGCAGCCAGGACACTTATAATTCACCCCTCCACTTT. Its translation: CASSQDTYNSPLHF.

CDR3 loop: CASSQTPTGDETQYF. The CDR3 region has the DNA TGTGCCAGCAGCCAAACCCCGACAGGGGACGAGACCCAGTACTTC. The chain is built from TRBV4-2 and TRBJ2-5; 8 nucleotides line up with TRBD1. CDR1 LGHNA and CDR2 YNFKEQ come from the germline V gene. V was clipped by 2 bases and J by 5 bases; unmatched bases: 7. The CDR3 extends over 15 amino acids.

This clonotype was seen a few times. The chain is built from TRBV11-2 and TRBJ2-7; 7 nucleotides agree with TRBD1. The CDR3 is made up of 13 amino acids. Germline V gene lookup returns CDR1 SGHAT and CDR2 FQNNGV. Losses at the gene ends were 6 bases for V and 5 bases for J; bases not matched to a gene: 7. CDR3 amino acids: CASRQDRDHEQYV. The CDR3 nucleotides read TGTGCCAGCAGACAAGACAGGGACCACGAGCAGTACGTC.

Ten or more counts support this clonotype. The chain recombines TRBV7-9 with TRBJ1-1; a possible D gene is TRBD1 (5 bases). The CDR3 contains 14 residues. The germline CDR1 and CDR2 sequences are SEHNR and FQNEAQ (reference sequence). Trimming took off 5 bases at V and 1 base at J, with 11 bases between the two ends. In nucleotides, the CDR3 is TGTGCCAGCAGCCTTAGACAGAGGAACACTGAAGCTTTCTTT. This encodes CASSLRQRNTEAFF.

This clonotype was observed a handful of times. This chain connects TRBV11-2 to TRBJ2-2; 8 nucleotides line up with TRBD1. CDR1 and CDR2 (germline): SGHAT, FQNNGV. This CDR3 has 18 residues. Unmatched junction bases numbered 15, after V lost 5 bases and J lost 4 bases. CDR3 bases: TGTGCCAGCAGCCCAGTTGCAGGGGGACAGGTACTCACCGGGGAGCTGTTTTTT. This sequence encodes CASSPVAGGQVLTGELFF.

The chain couples TRBV6-5 to TRBJ1-1, with 8 bases that match TRBD1. CDR3 size: 16 residues. V shed 0 bases and J 5 bases; nucleotides not matched to a gene: 8. In germline, CDR1 is MNHEY, CDR2 SVGAGI. The CDR3 bases are TGTGCCAGCAGTTACTCGGGGTCCAGGGGGCGTACTGAAGCTTTCTTT. Amino acid sequence: CASSYSGSRGRTEAFF.

This clonotype was observed at least ten times. The CDR3 DNA reads TGCAGCGTTGAAGGGGACAGGGGGCCGAATGAGCAGTTCTTC. Translated, it gives CSVEGDRGPNEQFF. The J gene is TRBJ2-1, the V gene TRBV29-1, with 12 bases aligning to TRBD1. Germline values: CDR1 SQVTM, CDR2 ANQGSEA. The CDR3 is 14 residues long. The V segment lost 1 base and the J segment 7 bases; nucleotides outside the gene matches: 2.

This clonotype has ten or more counts. This chain joins TRBV7-2 and TRBJ2-7; maybe TRBD1 (5 bases). V was clipped by 3 bases and J by 2 bases, with 14 bases between them. Germline V gene data show CDR1 as SGHTA and CDR2 as FQGNSA. The CDR3 extends over 15 amino acids. CDR3 loop: CASSFLAGLTYEQYF. CDR3 nucleotide sequence: TGTGCCAGCAGCTTTCTGGCAGGGCTGACCTACGAGCAGTACTTC.

There are a few counts of this clonotype. The chain combines TRBV5-6 with TRBJ1-2; D gene uncertain. Germline CDR1 and CDR2: SGHDT and YYEEEE. V lost 4 bases to trimming and J lost 11 bases, with 18 bases between them. The CDR3 consists of 13 residues. In DNA form, the CDR3 reads TGTGCCAGCAGCCCAGGCAGCCAGGAATATTACACCTTC. It yields the protein CASSPGSQEYYTF.

For this clonotype: A much larger clone differs by one base, so this may be a read error. The V and J genes are TRBV5-1 and TRBJ2-5; TRBD2 is a possible D gene (5 bases). V dropped 0 bases and J dropped 2 bases, with 14 bases sitting between them. In germline, CDR1 is SGHRS, CDR2 YFSETQ. The CDR3 contains 16 residues. CDR3 bases: TGCGCCAGCAGCTTGGCCCGACCAGCGGAACAAGAGACCCAGTACTTC. As protein: CASSLARPAEQETQYF.

The rearrangement links TRBV6-5 to TRBJ1-2; D not resolved. Germline CDR1 and CDR2: MNHEY and SVGAGI. The CDR3 sequence is 15 residues long. V lost 5 bases and J lost 0, with 13 bases in between. DNA of the CDR3: TGTGCCAGCAGTGAGTGGTCCCAGACTAACTATGGCTACACCTTC. Its translation: CASSEWSQTNYGYTF.

This clonotype was found many times. The V and J genes are TRBV29-1 and TRBJ2-5; D unresolved. This CDR3 comprises 10 residues. With 4 bases removed from V and 2 bases from J, the gap between germline ends came to 2 bases. CDR1 and CDR2 (germline): SQVTM, ANQGSEA. In nucleotides, the CDR3 is TGCAGCGTTGTACAAGAGACCCAGTACTTC. This sequence encodes CSVVQETQYF.

This clonotype has only a few counts. The chain has TRBV7-9 and TRBJ1-1; D call uncertain. CDR1 and CDR2 from the germline V gene are SEHNR and FQNEAQ (reference sequence). V was cut by 5 bases and J by 5 bases, with 6 bases left in between. CDR3 length equals 11 residues. CDR3 sequence: CASSPETEAFF. The CDR3 nucleotides read TGTGCCAGCAGCCCAGAGACTGAAGCTTTCTTT. Full variable domain (remainder filled in from reference TRBV7-9 and TRBJ1-1): DTGVSQNPRHKITKRGQNVTFRCDPISEHNRLYWYRQTLGQGPEFLTYFQNEAQLEKSRLLSDRFSAERPKGSFSTLEIQRTEQGDSAMYLCASSPETEAFFGQGTRLTVV.

The sample holds many counts of this clonotype. The J gene is TRBJ2-1, the V gene TRBV7-9; TRBD1 is a possible D gene (5 bases). The V gene's germline CDR1 is SEHNR and CDR2 FQNEAQ (reference sequence). This CDR3 is built from 15 residues. Trimming pared 5 bases from V and 8 bases from J, leaving 19 bases between. DNA of the CDR3: TGTGCCAGCAGCGCCAATCGGACACCGTGGGATGAGCAGTTCTTC. Protein product: CASSANRTPWDEQFF.

A few counts support this clonotype. The V and J genes are TRBV28 and TRBJ1-2, with 8 bases aligning to TRBD1. The trim removed 10 bases at V and 8 bases at J, leaving 18 bases unmatched. This CDR3 has 15 residues. CDR1 MDHEN and CDR2 SYDVKM come from the germline V gene. The CDR3 DNA reads TGTGCCACCGTTCCAGGGACAGGACTGCCGAGAGGCTACACCTTC. The encoded protein is CATVPGTGLPRGYTF.

This clonotype has a count of ten or more. V gene TRBV19 combines with J gene TRBJ2-2; the match to TRBD1 covers 9 bases. Germline V gene data show CDR1 as LNHDA and CDR2 as SQIVND (reference sequence). The ends lost 6 bases at V and 5 bases at J; junction bases unmatched: 10. This CDR3 spans 16 amino acids. CDR3 DNA sequence: TGTGCCAGTAGCCAGGGAGGACAGGGGATGACCGGGGAGCTGTTTTTT. Its protein product is CASSQGGQGMTGELFF.

V and J are TRBV19 and TRBJ2-1; D unresolved. V gave up 3 bases and J gave up 0 bases, with 9 bases separating them. This CDR3 contains 15 residues. Germline loops: CDR1 LNHDA, CDR2 SQIVND (reference sequence). CDR3 in DNA: TGTGCCAGTAGTATTGGTCCATTCTCCTACAATGAGCAGTTCTTC. Translation gives CASSIGPFSYNEQFF.

This clonotype was seen repeatedly, ten times or more. The rearrangement links TRBV30 to TRBJ2-3; TRBD2 aligns across 11 bases. Unmatched junction bases numbered 2, after V lost 0 bases and J lost 3 bases. The CDR3 extends over 15 amino acids. Germline V gene data show CDR1 as GTSNPN and CDR2 as SVGIG (reference sequence). CDR3 bases: TGTGCCTGGAGTGTACTAGCGGGGGAGACAGATACGCAGTATTTT. Its translation: CAWSVLAGETDTQYF.